The TCR beta chain under discussion was sequenced for a study of siplizumab effects on memory and regulatory T cells. Study-wide findings and caveats: The mean Treg-derived percentage of mappable alloreactive CD4+ clones was about 70% with siplizumab compared with about 28% in controls. Siplizumab brought about a significant reduction in alloreactive sequences traceable to unstimulated CD4+ memory cells. Tregs proliferating in siplizumab cultures lacked confirmation of their suppressive function. Naive T cells seemed more diverse than memory cells and seemed major alloresponse contributors.

In the case of this clone: The antigen remains undetermined.

The method was immunoSEQ multiplex PCR; TCRdb's version includes in-frame clones alone and lacks a portion of them. The data contain approximately 68,000 clones, less than 95% of them singletons. The V and J ends lost 4 bases and 4 bases, in that order; junction bases with no gene match: 7. This CDR3 is built from 14 residues. Germline V gives CDR1 MGHRA, CDR2 YSYEKL. Material for sequencing was CD8+ T cells sorted from blood. This TCR was sampled from a human donor in good health. The V gene is TRBV4-1, the J gene TRBJ2-7, with 7 bases identical to TRBD1. In DNA form, the CDR3 reads TGCGCCAGCAGCCCGAACAGGGGTGGTTACGAGCAGTACTTC. Its translation is CASSPNRGGYEQYF.